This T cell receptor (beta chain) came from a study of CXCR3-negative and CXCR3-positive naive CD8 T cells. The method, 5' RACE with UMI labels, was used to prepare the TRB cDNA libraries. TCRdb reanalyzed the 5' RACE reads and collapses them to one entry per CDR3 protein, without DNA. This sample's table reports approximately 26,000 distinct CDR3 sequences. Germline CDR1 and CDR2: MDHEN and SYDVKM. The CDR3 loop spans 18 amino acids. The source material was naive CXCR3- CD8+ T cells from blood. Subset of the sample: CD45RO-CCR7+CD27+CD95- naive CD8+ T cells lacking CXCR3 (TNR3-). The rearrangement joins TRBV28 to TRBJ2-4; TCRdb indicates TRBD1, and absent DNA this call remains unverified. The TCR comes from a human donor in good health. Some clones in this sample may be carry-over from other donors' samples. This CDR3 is CASSFPMPQLAGTDIQYF.